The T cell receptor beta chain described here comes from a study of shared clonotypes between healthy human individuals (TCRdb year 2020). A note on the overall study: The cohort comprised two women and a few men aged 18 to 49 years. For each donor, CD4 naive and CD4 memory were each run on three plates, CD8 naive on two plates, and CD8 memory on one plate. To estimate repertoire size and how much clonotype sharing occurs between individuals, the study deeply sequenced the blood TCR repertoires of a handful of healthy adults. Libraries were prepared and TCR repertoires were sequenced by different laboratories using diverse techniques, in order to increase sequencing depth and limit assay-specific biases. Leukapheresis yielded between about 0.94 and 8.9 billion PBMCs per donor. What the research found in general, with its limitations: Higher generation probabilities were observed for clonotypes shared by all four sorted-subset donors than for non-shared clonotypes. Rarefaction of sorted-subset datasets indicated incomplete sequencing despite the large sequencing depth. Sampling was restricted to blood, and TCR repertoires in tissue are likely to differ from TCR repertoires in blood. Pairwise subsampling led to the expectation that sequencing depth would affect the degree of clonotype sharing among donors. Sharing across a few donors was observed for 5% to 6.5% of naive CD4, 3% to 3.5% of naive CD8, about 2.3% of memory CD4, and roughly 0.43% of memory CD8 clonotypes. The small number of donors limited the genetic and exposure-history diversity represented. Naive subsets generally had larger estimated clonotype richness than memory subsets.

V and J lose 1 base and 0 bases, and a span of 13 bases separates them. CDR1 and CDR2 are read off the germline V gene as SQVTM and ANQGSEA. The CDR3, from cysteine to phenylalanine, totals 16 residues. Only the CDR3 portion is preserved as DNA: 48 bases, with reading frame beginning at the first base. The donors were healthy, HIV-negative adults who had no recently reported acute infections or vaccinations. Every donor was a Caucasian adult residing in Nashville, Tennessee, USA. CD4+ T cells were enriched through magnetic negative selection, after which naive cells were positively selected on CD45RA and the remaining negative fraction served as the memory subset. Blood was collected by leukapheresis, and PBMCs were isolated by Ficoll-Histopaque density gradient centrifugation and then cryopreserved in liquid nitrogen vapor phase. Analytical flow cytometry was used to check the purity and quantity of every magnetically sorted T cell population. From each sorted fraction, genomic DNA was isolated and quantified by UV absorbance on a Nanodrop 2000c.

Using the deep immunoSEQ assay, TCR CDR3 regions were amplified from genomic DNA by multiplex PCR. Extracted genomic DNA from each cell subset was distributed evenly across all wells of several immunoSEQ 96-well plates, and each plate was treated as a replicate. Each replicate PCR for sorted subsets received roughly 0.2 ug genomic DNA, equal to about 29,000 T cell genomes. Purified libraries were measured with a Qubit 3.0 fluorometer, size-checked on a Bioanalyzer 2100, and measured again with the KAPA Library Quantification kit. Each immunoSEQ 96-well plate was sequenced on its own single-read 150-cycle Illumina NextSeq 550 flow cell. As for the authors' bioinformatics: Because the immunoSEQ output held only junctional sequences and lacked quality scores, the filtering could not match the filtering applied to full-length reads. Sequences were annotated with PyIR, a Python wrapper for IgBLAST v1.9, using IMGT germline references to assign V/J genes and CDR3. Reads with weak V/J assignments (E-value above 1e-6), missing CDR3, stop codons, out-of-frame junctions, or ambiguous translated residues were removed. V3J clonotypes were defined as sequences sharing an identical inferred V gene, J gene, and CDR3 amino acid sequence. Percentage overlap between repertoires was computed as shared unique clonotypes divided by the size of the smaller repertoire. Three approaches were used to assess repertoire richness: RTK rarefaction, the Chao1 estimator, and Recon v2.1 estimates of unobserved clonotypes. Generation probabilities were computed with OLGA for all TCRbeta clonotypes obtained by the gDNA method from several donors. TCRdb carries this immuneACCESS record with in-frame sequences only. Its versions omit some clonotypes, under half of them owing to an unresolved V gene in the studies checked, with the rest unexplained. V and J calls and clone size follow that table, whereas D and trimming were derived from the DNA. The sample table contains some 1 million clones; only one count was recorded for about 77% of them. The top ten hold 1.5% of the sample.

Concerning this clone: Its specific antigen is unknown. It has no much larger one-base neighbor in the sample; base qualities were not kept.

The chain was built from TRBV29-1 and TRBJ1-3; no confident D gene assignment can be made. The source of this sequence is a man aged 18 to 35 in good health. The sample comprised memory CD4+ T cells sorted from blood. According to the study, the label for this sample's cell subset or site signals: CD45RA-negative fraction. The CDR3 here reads CSVEGPGLHSGNTIYF. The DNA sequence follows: TGCAGCGTTGAAGGTCCGGGTCTTCACTCTGGAAACACCATATATTTT.